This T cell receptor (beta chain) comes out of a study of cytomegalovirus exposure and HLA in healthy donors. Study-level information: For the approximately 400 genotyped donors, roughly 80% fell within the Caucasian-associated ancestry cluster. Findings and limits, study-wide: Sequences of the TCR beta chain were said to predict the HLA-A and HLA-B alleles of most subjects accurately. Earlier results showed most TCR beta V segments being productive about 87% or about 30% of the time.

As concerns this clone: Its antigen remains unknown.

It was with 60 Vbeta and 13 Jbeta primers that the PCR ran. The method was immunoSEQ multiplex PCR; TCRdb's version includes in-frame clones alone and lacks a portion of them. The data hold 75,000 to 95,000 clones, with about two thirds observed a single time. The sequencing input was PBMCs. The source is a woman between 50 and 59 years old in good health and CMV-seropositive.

The CDR3 sequence is CASSLVWGGPMNTEAFF. DNA of the CDR3: TGTGCCAGCAGCTTGGTGTGGGGGGGCCCGATGAACACTGAAGCTTTCTTT. The genes are TRBV5-6 and TRBJ1-1; D may be TRBD1 (6 bases). Germline lookup yields CDR1 SGHDT and CDR2 YYEEEE. V was clipped by 0 bases and J by 0 bases, with 15 bases between them. This CDR3 spans 17 amino acids.